These 20 T cell receptor beta chains share one sample of origin, sequenced in a study of blood T cell repertoires in COVID-19. The assay was immunoSEQ multiplex PCR, and TCRdb's table has in-frame clones only and misses some. The sample contains over 150,000 clones, about 95% of which appear only once. Sequencing was done on a sample of peripheral blood. These receptors were obtained from a man aged 25 to 40 with COVID-19, enrolled during active disease.

The V and J genes are TRBV9 and TRBJ2-1; D unresolved. Germline V gene lookup returns CDR1 SGDLS and CDR2 YYNGEE. The CDR3 consists of 16 residues. Trimming left V 0 bases short and J 2 bases short, with 12 bases between. In DNA form, the CDR3 reads TGTGCCAGCAGCGTAGGTCGAGGCCTTACCTACAATGAGCAGTTCTTC. Its protein product is CASSVGRGLTYNEQFF.

The chain carries TRBV19 and TRBJ1-1, with D maybe TRBD1 (5 bases). This CDR3 has 15 amino acids. Per germline, CDR1 LNHDA and CDR2 SQIVND (reference sequence). Trimming left V 3 bases short and J 3 bases short, with 14 bases between. CDR3 sequence (DNA): TGTGCCAGTAGTATGGGAATGGGGCAGTACACTGAAGCTTTCTTT. As protein: CASSMGMGQYTEAFF.

The chain links TRBV5-6 to TRBJ2-2, with 8 bases fitting TRBD2. This CDR3 contains 15 residues. V was pared by 1 base and J by 7 bases, with 6 bases of the junction left unmatched. Germline V gives CDR1 SGHDT, CDR2 YYEEEE. CDR3 in DNA: TGTGCCAGCAGCTTGCCGGGGGGGCCGTTCGGGGAGCTGTTTTTT. It translates to CASSLPGGPFGELFF.

This clone appeared a few times. The chain recombines TRBV2 with TRBJ1-6; 7 nucleotides match TRBD1. The V segment lost 4 bases and the J segment 7 bases; nucleotides outside the gene matches: 10. This CDR3 is built from 16 residues. The germline CDR1 and CDR2 sequences are SNHLY and FYNNEI. The CDR3 loop is CASSGTGTVENSPLHF. For the CDR3, the DNA is TGTGCCAGCAGTGGGACAGGTACGGTGGAAAATTCACCCCTCCACTTT.

The V call is TRBV20-1, the J call TRBJ2-7, with D hard to call. V was clipped by 3 bases and J by 3 bases, with 12 bases between them. Per germline, CDR1 DFQATT and CDR2 SNEGSKA (reference sequence). This CDR3 contains 13 residues. The CDR3 loop reads CSASETNFYEQYF. In DNA form, the CDR3 reads TGCAGTGCTAGTGAGACAAATTTCTACGAGCAGTACTTC.

V is TRBV9 and J is TRBJ1-3, with 9 bases identical to TRBD1. This CDR3 region has 16 residues. V was pared by 4 bases and J by 0 bases, with 5 bases of the junction left unmatched. Germline V gene lookup returns CDR1 SGDLS and CDR2 YYNGEE. The CDR3 spells CASSPGTGYSGNTIYF. DNA of the CDR3: TGTGCCAGCAGCCCCGGGACAGGGTACTCTGGAAACACCATATATTTT.

The chain joins TRBV4-1 to TRBJ2-2; 8 bases are a match to TRBD1. The germline V gene has CDR1 MGHRA and CDR2 YSYEKL. The CDR3 length is 15 residues. V was clipped by 4 bases and J by 1 base; unmatched bases: 2. CDR3 sequence reads: CASSRDRGNTGELFF. CDR3 coding DNA: TGCGCCAGCAGCCGCGACAGGGGGAACACCGGGGAGCTGTTTTTT.

The rearrangement joins TRBV7-7 to TRBJ2-1, with 13 bases fitting TRBD2. The junction had 6 bases not matched to a gene; V was cut back by 5 bases and J by 8 bases. Germline V lookup: CDR1 SSHAT, CDR2 FNYEAQ (reference sequence). The CDR3 contains 15 residues. CDR3 loop: CASSQRLAGGYEQFF. CDR3 coding DNA: TGTGCCAGCAGCCAAAGACTAGCGGGGGGCTATGAGCAGTTCTTC. Based on the CDR3 plus reference TRBV7-7 and TRBJ2-1, the full variable domain is GAGVSQSPRYKVTKRGQDVTLRCDPISSHATLYWYQQALGQGPEFLTYFNYEAQPDKSGLPSDRFSAERPEGSISTLTIQRTEQRDSAMYRCASSQRLAGGYEQFFGPGTRLTVL.

Here the CDR3 reads CAISELYGRANYGYTF. In DNA form, the CDR3 reads TGTGCCATCAGTGAGTTATATGGTAGAGCAAACTATGGCTACACCTTC. This chain links TRBV10-3 with TRBJ1-2; no firm D call. The CDR3 runs to 16 residues. Trimming left V 1 base short and J 2 bases short, with 14 bases between. Germline CDR1 is ENHRY and CDR2 is SYGVKD.

The genes are TRBV3-1 (or the pseudogene TRBV3-2) and TRBJ2-3; D unclear. From germline, CDR1 is LGHDT and CDR2 YNNKEL (reference sequence). CDR3 length: 13 residues. With 2 bases removed from V and 6 bases from J, the gap between germline ends came to 9 bases. The CDR3: CASSQPGWDTQYF. The CDR3 DNA sequence: TGTGCCAGCAGCCAACCCGGGTGGGATACGCAGTATTTT.

CDR3 residues: CATSRDRGRSPLHF. Written as DNA, the CDR3 is TGTGCCACCAGCAGAGATCGGGGTAGGTCACCCCTCCACTTT. The V call is TRBV15, the J call TRBJ1-6; D gene ambiguous. CDR3 size: 14 residues. CDR1 and CDR2 from the germline V gene are LNHNV and YYDKDF (reference sequence). Trimming took off 0 bases at V and 10 bases at J, with 10 bases between the two ends.

The gene calls are TRBV5-6 and TRBJ1-1, with 8 bases that match TRBD1. CDR3 length: 15 amino acids. V lost 3 bases to trimming and J lost 4 bases; unmatched junction nucleotides: 8. Germline V gene data show CDR1 as SGHDT and CDR2 as YYEEEE. The CDR3 DNA reads TGTGCCAGCAGCTCCATACCAACAGGGGGCACTGAAGCTTTCTTT. As protein: CASSSIPTGGTEAFF. The full variable domain, rest sourced from reference TRBV5-6 and TRBJ1-1, is DAGVTQSPTHLIKTRGQQVTLRCSPKSGHDTVSWYQQALGQGPQFIFQYYEEEERQRGNFPDRFSGHQFPNYSSELNVNALLLGDSALYLCASSSIPTGGTEAFFGQGTRLTVV.

The chain couples TRBV7-2 to TRBJ2-2, with 7 bases lining up with TRBD2. V dropped 4 bases and J dropped 1; count of bases not matched to a gene: 6. Germline CDR1 is SGHTA and CDR2 is FQGNSA. This CDR3 region has 16 residues. The CDR3 DNA reads as TGTGCCAGCAGCTCATTTCCGGGGGGGAACACCGGGGAGCTGTTTTTT. This gives the protein CASSSFPGGNTGELFF. The whole variable domain, filled in from reference TRBV7-2 and TRBJ2-2, reads GAGVSQSPSNKVTEKGKDVELRCDPISGHTALYWYRQSLGQGLEFLIYFQGNSAPDKSGLPSDRFSAERTGGSVSTLTIQRTQQEDSAVYLCASSSFPGGNTGELFFGEGSRLTVL.

The chain has TRBV5-1 and TRBJ1-3; 11 bases map to TRBD1. Germline CDR1 is SGHRS and CDR2 is YFSETQ. This CDR3 is 16 amino acids long. V trimming: 4 bases; J trimming: 2 bases; junction bases outside the gene matches: 5. The CDR3 sequence: CASSRSGQGAGNTIYF. In DNA form, the CDR3 reads TGCGCCAGCAGCCGTTCGGGACAGGGGGCTGGAAACACCATATATTTT.

The chain is built from TRBV5-6 and TRBJ1-2; weak D call: TRBD1 (6 bases). Germline lookup yields CDR1 SGHDT and CDR2 YYEEEE. This CDR3 spans 13 amino acids. V gave up 0 bases and J gave up 7 bases, with 10 bases separating them. The CDR3 region has the DNA TGTGCCAGCAGCTTGGACAGGGCGGCTGGCTACACCTTC. This sequence encodes CASSLDRAAGYTF. Based on the CDR3 plus reference TRBV5-6 and TRBJ1-2, the full variable domain is DAGVTQSPTHLIKTRGQQVTLRCSPKSGHDTVSWYQQALGQGPQFIFQYYEEEERQRGNFPDRFSGHQFPNYSSELNVNALLLGDSALYLCASSLDRAAGYTFGSGTRLTVV.

V gene TRBV18 combines with J gene TRBJ2-5; TRBD1 is a possible D gene (5 bases). V was cut by 6 bases and J by 2 bases, with 10 bases left in between. Germline CDR1 KGHSH, CDR2 LQKENI. The CDR3 contains 13 residues. The CDR3 region has the DNA TGTGCCAGCTCTAGTGGGGCTCAAGAGACCCAGTACTTC. It codes for CASSSGAQETQYF.

Remarks on this clone: The same CDR3 is also encoded by other DNA sequences in this sample. V is TRBV9 and J is TRBJ1-2; no clear D. CDR1 and CDR2 from the germline V gene are SGDLS and YYNGEE. The CDR3 sequence is 14 residues long. V shed 0 bases and J shed 2 bases, with 8 bases lying between them. The CDR3 coding sequence is TGTGCCAGCAGCGTAGGAGGAGTCAACTATGGCTACACCTTC. It yields the protein CASSVGGVNYGYTF. The complete variable domain, with remaining parts taken from reference TRBV9 and TRBJ1-2, reads DSGVTQTPKHLITATGQRVTLRCSPRSGDLSVYWYQQSLDQGLQFLIQYYNGEERAKGNILERFSAQQFPDLHSELNLSSLELGDSALYFCASSVGGVNYGYTFGSGTRLTVV.

This clone has a handful of counts. Other DNA variants within this sample encode the same CDR3. CDR3 amino acids: CASSPRTGRNTEAFF. The CDR3 bases are TGCGCCAGCAGCCCGAGGACAGGGCGGAACACTGAAGCTTTCTTT. The J gene is TRBJ1-1, the V gene TRBV5-1; 8 positions match TRBD1. The CDR3 consists of 15 residues. V shed 4 bases and J 1 base; nucleotides not matched to a gene: 6. CDR1 is SGHRS and CDR2 is YFSETQ in the germline V gene. Full variable domain (missing parts from reference TRBV5-1 and TRBJ1-1): KAGVTQTPRYLIKTRGQQVTLSCSPISGHRSVSWYQQTPGQGLQFLFEYFSETQRNKGNFPGRFSGRQFSNSRSEMNVSTLELGDSALYLCASSPRTGRNTEAFFGQGTRLTVV.

This chain connects TRBV28 to TRBJ1-4; possibly TRBD1 for D (5 bases). CDR1 is MDHEN, CDR2 SYDVKM, per germline. Trimming cost V 9 bases and J 3 bases, with 14 bases left between them. There are 14 residues in the CDR3. The CDR3 loop reads CASSIGGANEKLFF. The DNA for the CDR3 is TGTGCCAGTAGCATTGGGGGGGCTAATGAAAAACTGTTTTTT.

The chain uses TRBV6-5 and TRBJ1-3; 8 positions agree with TRBD1. The CDR3 covers 14 residues. The V gene end was trimmed by 5 bases and the J gene end by 3 bases; junction bases not matched to a gene: 3. Germline CDR1 MNHEY, CDR2 SVGAGI. The CDR3 nucleotides are TGTGCCAGCAGTCCGACAGGGGATGGAAACACCATATATTTT. Amino acids: CASSPTGDGNTIYF.